This T cell receptor (beta chain) was captured in a study of neoadjuvant anti-PD-1 for oral cavity cancer. Study overall: Patients without progression got a fourth dose around day 43.

Two replicates per tumor sample, mostly from about 4.6 ug of genomic DNA. Here immunoSEQ multiplex PCR was the method, and the copy in TCRdb shows in-frame clones only, minus some. This table has 20,000 to 25,000 clones, 40% to 50% appearing once. Time point: after neoadjuvant nivolumab, at surgical resection. These oral cavity squamous cell carcinomas were HPV-negative and locally advanced. Trimming cost V 5 bases and J 1 base, with 13 bases left between them. Germline loops: CDR1 SSHAT, CDR2 FNYEAQ (reference sequence). This CDR3 has 15 residues. The chain recombines TRBV7-7 with TRBJ2-3; weak D call: TRBD1 (5 bases). The sequenced sample was tumor tissue, obtained after nivolumab (anti-PD-1) treatment. This sequence was found in a person aged 35-80 years with oral cavity squamous cell carcinoma. CDR3 region: CASSQGVGRTDTQYF. CDR3 nucleotide sequence: TGTGCCAGCAGCCAAGGGGTTGGCCGCACAGATACGCAGTATTTT.